This T cell receptor (beta chain) was obtained from a study of CD8 T cells in ankylosing spondylitis (dated by TCRdb to 2015 to 2018). Looking at the study overall: The study set out to find disease-linked TCR variants by profiling T cell receptor beta repertoires in ankylosing spondylitis patients and healthy donors. In total, the full study cohort was made up of roughly 100 healthy donors and approximately 24 ankylosing spondylitis patients. Peripheral blood was sampled, and synovial fluid was also collected from ankylosing spondylitis patients. The research as a whole found: Some TCR beta motif variants had previously been reported in synovial fluid and blood of reactive arthritis patients, which suggested common disease-initiation mechanisms. According to the report, matched synovial fluid samples from ankylosing spondylitis patients were significantly enriched for the disease-linked clones. A CD8+ phenotype was shown by the disease-linked clones, which were found at relatively low frequencies in peripheral blood. A TCR beta motif made up of roughly eight highly homologous amino acid variants appeared to be characteristic of blood from ankylosing spondylitis patients.

Sequenced on an Illumina HiSeq 2500. TCR beta libraries were prepared by quantitative 5'-RACE with molecular barcodes. Under the source paper's analysis protocol: A new computational method based on a probabilistic model of VDJ rearrangement was used to identify disease-linked TCR variants. TCRdb passed the public sequencing reads through fastp at Q25 and MiXCR, retaining productive beta sequences. Rows with one shared CDR3 protein collapse into an entry with the most common genes and DNA. The V and J calls, along with clone size, are taken from TCRdb and not from the paper's own processing. The sample data list about 240,000 distinct CDR3 sequences, and around 10% of these were observed just once. Around 7% of the sample comes from the top ten. A word on this clonotype: Its antigen is unknown. The junction and the germline gene differ at one end; a read error may be behind it.

The germline V gene (reference sequence) provides CDR1 DFQATT and CDR2 SNEGSKA. There are 14 amino acids in the CDR3, from cysteine to phenylalanine inclusive. The retained sequence is limited to the CDR3, 42 bases, with the frame set at the first base. This TCR was recovered from a male donor with ankylosing spondylitis or in good health (not recorded which). Material: blood, either unsorted or a sorted T cell fraction (not recorded which). The chain employs TRBV20-1 and TRBJ2-7; a weak D assignment points to TRBD2 (5 bases agree). The nucleotide sequence is TGCAGTACTAGAGCACGTCGGGCCTCCTACGAGCAGTACTTC. The encoded protein is CSTRARRASYEQYF.